This T cell receptor beta chain comes out of a study of CD8+ T cells in alopecia areata. Germline V gene data show CDR1 as GTSNPN and CDR2 as SVGIG (reference sequence). The CDR3 covers 13 residues. V lost 0 bases to trimming and J lost 7 bases, with 12 bases between them. cDNA serving as the sequencing template came from extracted, reverse transcribed RNA. Assay used: immunoSEQ multiplex PCR; TCRdb lists only in-frame clones, some missing. The table shows some 130,000 clones, with about 49% occurring only once. Material: CD8+ T cells sorted from blood, obtained at week 0. The chain is built from TRBV30 and TRBJ1-2; TRBD1 is a possible D gene (6 bases). This TCR derives from a human donor with alopecia areata. The CDR3 here is CAWSVGGAFGYTF. The DNA for the CDR3 is TGTGCCTGGAGTGTTGGGGGCGCGTTTGGCTACACCTTC. The full variable domain, completed using reference TRBV30 and TRBJ1-2, is SQTIHQWPATLVQPVGSPLSLECTVEGTSNPNLYWYRQAAGRGLQLLFYSVGIGQISSEVPQNLSASRPQDRQFILSSKKLLLSDSGFYLCAWSVGGAFGYTFGSGTRLTVV.